These 24 T cell receptor beta chains were all obtained from the same sample, sequenced in a study of CD8 T cells in Susac syndrome (dated by TCRdb to between 2017 and 2020). Library preparation was by the immunoSEQ multiplex PCR assay. RNA was extracted using the RNeasy kit, and roughly 0.5 to 1 ug of the RNA was reverse transcribed with random hexamers. The raw public data were reprocessed by TCRdb itself: fastp quality trimming at Q25, MiXCR clonotype calling, in-frame beta chains only. Every distinct CDR3 protein forms one entry, paired with its most common genes and DNA. In this sample the table shows 140,000 to 150,000 distinct CDR3 sequences, around 95% of which occur a single time. The top ten hold roughly 0.084% of the sample. The specimen was CD4+ T cells from PBMCs. The receptors come from a human donor with Susac syndrome.

The J gene is TRBJ2-7, the V gene TRBV27; D is uncertain. Germline values: CDR1 MNHEY, CDR2 SMNVEV (reference sequence). The CDR3 loop spans 12 amino acids. V lost 10 bases and J lost 3, with 13 bases in between. CDR3 protein: CAITEGIYEQYF. The CDR3 DNA is TGTGCCATTACGGAAGGGATCTACGAGCAGTACTTC.

The rearrangement joins TRBV20-1 to TRBJ2-1, with 14 bases fitting TRBD2. The CDR3 extends over 15 amino acids. Germline CDR1 reads DFQATT; CDR2 reads SNEGSKA (reference sequence). V shed 0 bases, J shed 10 bases, and the junction held 5 bases outside the gene matches. CDR3 nucleotides: TGCAGTGCTAGAGACCGACTAGCGGGGGGGCAAGAGCAGTTCTTC. Protein: CSARDRLAGGQEQFF.

The chain carries TRBV5-6 and TRBJ2-1; 11 bases line up with TRBD2. The germline V gene encodes CDR1 SGHDT and CDR2 YYEEEE. V shed 0 bases, J shed 7 bases, and the junction held 0 bases outside the gene matches. The CDR3 loop spans 14 amino acids. The CDR3 DNA reads as TGTGCCAGCAGCTTGGGACTAGCGGGGAATGAGCAGTTCTTC. Translated, it gives CASSLGLAGNEQFF.

The chain carries TRBV29-1 and TRBJ2-1; D is perhaps TRBD2 (6 bases). The CDR3 runs to 15 residues. Trimming took off 6 bases at V and 2 bases at J, with 17 bases between the two ends. Germline lookup yields CDR1 SQVTM and CDR2 ANQGSEA. This chain's CDR3 is CSVGQRAPAYNEQFF. CDR3 coding DNA: TGCAGCGTCGGGCAGCGGGCCCCTGCCTACAATGAGCAGTTCTTC.

This rearrangement joins TRBV11-2 to TRBJ2-2, with a tentative D call TRBD2 (6 bases). CDR3 length equals 14 residues. Germline CDR1 reads SGHAT; CDR2 reads FQNNGV. With 7 bases removed from V and 6 bases from J, the gap between germline ends came to 15 bases. DNA of the CDR3: TGTGCCAGCACACGGGAGACAGCAGCCGGGGAGCTGTTTTTT. Its protein product is CASTRETAAGELFF.

V usage is TRBV14 and J usage is TRBJ2-3; 8 bases agree with TRBD2. CDR3 size: 15 residues. Germline V gene data show CDR1 as SGHDN and CDR2 as FVKESK. V was clipped by 2 bases and J by 3 bases; unmatched bases: 4. The CDR3 region is CASSQPAGVTDTQYF. The CDR3, as DNA: TGTGCCAGCAGCCAACCAGCGGGGGTGACAGATACGCAGTATTTT. The full variable domain, rest sourced from reference TRBV14 and TRBJ2-3, is EAGVTQFPSHSVIEKGQTVTLRCDPISGHDNLYWYRRVMGKEIKFLLHFVKESKQDESGMPNNRFLAERTGGTYSTLKVQPAELEDSGVYFCASSQPAGVTDTQYFGPGTRLTVL.

V and J are TRBV20-1 and TRBJ2-3, with D hard to call. CDR1 is DFQATT and CDR2 is SNEGSKA in the germline V gene (reference sequence). V was pared by 1 base and J by 0 bases, with 11 bases between. This CDR3 is 15 amino acids long. The CDR3 spells CSARVPGLSTDTQYF. DNA for the CDR3: TGCAGTGCTAGAGTCCCCGGTTTGAGCACAGATACGCAGTATTTT.

For the CDR3, the DNA is TGTGCCAGCAGCTTGGACAGGGAAGGCGAGCAGTACTTC. It yields the protein CASSLDREGEQYF. The chain combines TRBV5-4 with TRBJ2-7; tentative D call: TRBD1 (6 bases). Germline CDR1 and CDR2: SGHNT and YYREEE (reference sequence). The V end was cut by 0 bases, the J end by 6 bases, with 10 bases between. The CDR3 is made up of 13 amino acids.

The chain carries TRBV6-1 and TRBJ2-5, with TRBD2 matching over 11 bases. J was trimmed by 3 bases and V by 6 bases; bases with no gene match: 9. This CDR3 comprises 16 residues. The germline gives CDR1 MNHNS, CDR2 SASEGT. Here the CDR3 reads CASRAHSLAGEETQYF. In nucleotides, the CDR3 is TGTGCCAGCAGGGCCCATTCACTAGCGGGGGAAGAGACCCAGTACTTC.

The chain carries TRBV3-1 and TRBJ2-5, with D possibly being TRBD1 (5 bases). The CDR3 length is 13 residues. Germline V gene data show CDR1 as LGHDT and CDR2 as YNNKEL (reference sequence). Trimming removed 1 base from V and 4 bases from J, with 7 bases in between. The CDR3 spells CASSQGRVETQYF. CDR3 DNA sequence: TGTGCCAGCAGCCAAGGCAGGGTAGAGACCCAGTACTTC.

The V and J genes are TRBV28 and TRBJ2-7; D uncertain. The V end was cut by 4 bases, the J end by 3 bases, with 7 bases between. The CDR3 runs to 12 residues. CDR1 and CDR2 from the germline V gene are MDHEN and SYDVKM. The CDR3 nucleotides read TGTGCCAGCAGTTCCGTCCACTACGAGCAGTACTTC. It yields the protein CASSSVHYEQYF.

V gene TRBV5-1 combines with J gene TRBJ2-7; TRBD2 matches at 12 bases. V dropped 5 bases and J dropped 9; count of bases not matched to a gene: 12. The CDR3 runs to 15 residues. From germline, CDR1 is SGHRS and CDR2 YFSETQ. CDR3 nucleotide sequence: TGCGCCAGCAGTCCACCGACTAGCGGGAGTTCTCGGCAGTACTTC. The encoded protein is CASSPPTSGSSRQYF. Full variable domain (missing parts from reference TRBV5-1 and TRBJ2-7): KAGVTQTPRYLIKTRGQQVTLSCSPISGHRSVSWYQQTPGQGLQFLFEYFSETQRNKGNFPGRFSGRQFSNSRSEMNVSTLELGDSALYLCASSPPTSGSSRQYFGPGTRLTVT.

V and J are TRBV28 and TRBJ1-2; 7 bases map to TRBD1. The V gene's germline CDR1 is MDHEN and CDR2 SYDVKM. This CDR3 region has 15 residues. Trimming at V came to 4 bases and at J to 2 bases, leaving 7 bases not matched to a gene. The CDR3 sequence: CASSSTGPTNYGYTF. As DNA, the CDR3 is TGTGCCAGCAGTTCGACAGGGCCAACAAACTATGGCTACACCTTC.

The rearrangement joins TRBV20-1 to TRBJ2-5; 12 nucleotides line up with TRBD2. Germline lookup yields CDR1 DFQATT and CDR2 SNEGSKA (reference sequence). The CDR3 extends over 15 amino acids. V gave up 2 bases and J gave up 7 bases; unmatched junction bases: 8. This CDR3 is CSARRLAGAAWTQYF. DNA of the CDR3: TGCAGTGCTAGAAGACTAGCGGGGGCCGCTTGGACCCAGTACTTC.

This chain connects TRBV10-3 to TRBJ2-3, with 9 bases fitting TRBD2. After removal of 4 bases from V and 5 bases from J, the junction contained 10 bases not matched to a gene. From germline, CDR1 is ENHRY and CDR2 SYGVKD. The CDR3 covers 16 residues. The CDR3 nucleotides read TGTGCCATCAGTGCCACCGGGGGACTAGCACAAGATACGCAGTATTTT. Translating gives CAISATGGLAQDTQYF.

This rearrangement joins TRBV5-1 to TRBJ2-2; TRBD1 or TRBD2 may be the D gene (5 bases each). Germline lookup yields CDR1 SGHRS and CDR2 YFSETQ. V gave up 2 bases and J gave up 3 bases, with 14 bases separating them. The CDR3 runs 16 residues. Here the CDR3 reads CASSLRPGQDTGELFF. The CDR3 nucleotides read TGCGCCAGCAGCTTAAGGCCGGGGCAGGACACCGGGGAGCTGTTTTTT.

The genes are TRBV4-2 and TRBJ2-3, with 9 bases identical to TRBD1. Germline V gives CDR1 LGHNA, CDR2 YNFKEQ. The CDR3 is made up of 14 amino acids. With V trimmed by 4 bases and J by 5 bases, 4 bases remained unmatched. The DNA of the CDR3 is TGTGCCAGCAGCCTGACAGGGGGGGGAGATACGCAGTATTTT. Residues: CASSLTGGGDTQYF.

The chain uses TRBV5-6 and TRBJ2-1; 9 nucleotides line up with TRBD2. CDR3 length: 14 residues. V was clipped by 5 bases and J by 7 bases; unmatched bases: 7. In germline, CDR1 is SGHDT, CDR2 YYEEEE. The CDR3 region is CASSRGTSGNEQFF. CDR3 DNA sequence: TGTGCCAGCAGTCGAGGAACTAGCGGGAATGAGCAGTTCTTC.

The chain combines TRBV3-1 with TRBJ1-1; no clear D. The germline CDR1 and CDR2 sequences are LGHDT and YNNKEL (reference sequence). The CDR3 extends over 13 amino acids. Trimming took 1 base from V and 6 from J, leaving 9 bases between them. CDR3 DNA: TGTGCCAGCAGCCAAGGGGCCCATGCTGAAGCTTTCTTT. Translated: CASSQGAHAEAFF. The full variable domain, in which reference TRBV3-1 and TRBJ1-1 provide the parts outside the CDR3, is DTAVSQTPKYLVTQMGNDKSIKCEQNLGHDTMYWYKQDSKKFLKIMFSYNNKELIINETVPNRFSPKSPDKAHLNLHINSLELGDSAVYFCASSQGAHAEAFFGQGTRLTVV.

The chain joins TRBV29-1 to TRBJ2-1; 13 bases map to TRBD2. The CDR3 is 14 amino acids. The germline gives CDR1 SQVTM, CDR2 ANQGSEA. V lost 4 bases to trimming and J lost 8 bases; unmatched junction nucleotides: 5. Here the CDR3 DNA reads TGCAGCGTTGCTTGGACTAGCGGGAGCTATGAGCAGTTCTTC. Its translation is CSVAWTSGSYEQFF.

This chain joins TRBV2 and TRBJ2-1; TRBD1 matches 7 bases. CDR1 and CDR2 (germline): SNHLY, FYNNEI. The CDR3 spans 15 residues. V lost 4 bases, J lost 0 bases, and 3 bases stayed unmatched. CDR3 sequence reads: CASSADRSSYNEQFF. The CDR3 region has the DNA TGTGCCAGCAGTGCGGACAGGAGCTCCTACAATGAGCAGTTCTTC.

V usage is TRBV25-1 and J usage is TRBJ1-5; D not resolved. The CDR3 has 13 amino acids. V was clipped by 6 bases and J by 3 bases, with 9 bases between them. CDR1 is MGHDK, CDR2 SYGVNS, per germline. The CDR3 DNA reads as TGTGCCAGCAGCGATCGGGCCAATCAGCCCCAGCATTTT. Protein product: CASSDRANQPQHF.

J is TRBJ2-2 and V is TRBV4-1; a weak D match, TRBD2 (6 bases). V was shortened by 0 bases and J by 4 bases, with 21 bases between the two germline ends. Germline CDR1 and CDR2: MGHRA and YSYEKL. The CDR3 length is 19 residues. The CDR3 DNA reads as TGCGCCAGCAGCCAAGACGGGGCCGGGAGAGGGTTGCTCACCGGGGAGCTGTTTTTT. Translated: CASSQDGAGRGLLTGELFF.

This rearrangement joins TRBV9 to TRBJ2-1, with TRBD1 identical over 9 bases. With V trimmed by 0 bases and J by 2 bases, 3 bases remained unmatched. The CDR3 loop spans 16 amino acids. CDR1 and CDR2 from the germline V gene are SGDLS and YYNGEE. CDR3 nucleotides: TGTGCCAGCAGCGTAGAACGACAGGGGGCCTACAATGAGCAGTTCTTC. Residues: CASSVERQGAYNEQFF. The variable domain in full, completed from reference TRBV9 and TRBJ2-1, reads DSGVTQTPKHLITATGQRVTLRCSPRSGDLSVYWYQQSLDQGLQFLIQYYNGEERAKGNILERFSAQQFPDLHSELNLSSLELGDSALYFCASSVERQGAYNEQFFGPGTRLTVL.